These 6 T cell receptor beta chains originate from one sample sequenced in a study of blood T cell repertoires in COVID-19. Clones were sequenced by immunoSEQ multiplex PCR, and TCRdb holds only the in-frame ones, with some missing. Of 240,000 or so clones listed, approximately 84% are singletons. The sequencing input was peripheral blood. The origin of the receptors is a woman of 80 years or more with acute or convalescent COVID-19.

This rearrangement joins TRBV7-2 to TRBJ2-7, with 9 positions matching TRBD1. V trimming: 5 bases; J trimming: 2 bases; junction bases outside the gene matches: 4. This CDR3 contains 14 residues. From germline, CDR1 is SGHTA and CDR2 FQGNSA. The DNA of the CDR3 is TGTGCCAGCAGCAGCGACAGGGGGGCCTACGAGCAGTACTTC. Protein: CASSSDRGAYEQYF.

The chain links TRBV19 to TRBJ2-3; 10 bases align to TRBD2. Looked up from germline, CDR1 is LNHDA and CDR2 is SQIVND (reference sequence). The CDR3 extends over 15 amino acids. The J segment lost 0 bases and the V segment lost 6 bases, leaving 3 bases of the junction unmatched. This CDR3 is CASRLAGSSTDTQYF. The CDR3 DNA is TGTGCCAGTAGACTAGCGGGGTCTAGCACAGATACGCAGTATTTT. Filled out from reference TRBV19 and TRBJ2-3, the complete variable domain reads DGGITQSPKYLFRKEGQNVTLSCEQNLNHDAMYWYRQDPGQGLRLIYYSQIVNDFQKGDIAEGYSVSREKKESFPLTVTSAQKNPTAFYLCASRLAGSSTDTQYFGPGTRLTVL.

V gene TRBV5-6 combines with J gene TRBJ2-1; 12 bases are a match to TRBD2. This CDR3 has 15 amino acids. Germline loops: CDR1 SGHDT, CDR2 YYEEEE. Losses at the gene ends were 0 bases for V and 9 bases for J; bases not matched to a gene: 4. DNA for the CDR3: TGTGCCAGCAGCTTGGGGCGGACTAGCGGGATTGAGCAGTTCTTC. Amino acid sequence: CASSLGRTSGIEQFF. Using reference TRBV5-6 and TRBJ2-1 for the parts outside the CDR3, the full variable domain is DAGVTQSPTHLIKTRGQQVTLRCSPKSGHDTVSWYQQALGQGPQFIFQYYEEEERQRGNFPDRFSGHQFPNYSSELNVNALLLGDSALYLCASSLGRTSGIEQFFGPGTRLTVL.

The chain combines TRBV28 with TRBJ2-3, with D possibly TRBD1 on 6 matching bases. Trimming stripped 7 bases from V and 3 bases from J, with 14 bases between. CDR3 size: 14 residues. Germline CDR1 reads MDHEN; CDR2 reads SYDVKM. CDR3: CASKGTGRTDTQYF. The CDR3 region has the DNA TGTGCCAGCAAGGGTACAGGGCGGACAGATACGCAGTATTTT.

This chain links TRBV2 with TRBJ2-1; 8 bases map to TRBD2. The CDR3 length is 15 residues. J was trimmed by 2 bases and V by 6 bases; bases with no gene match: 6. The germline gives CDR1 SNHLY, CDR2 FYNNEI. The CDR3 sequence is CASRVAGRTYNEQFF. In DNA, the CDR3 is TGTGCCAGCAGGGTAGCGGGGCGGACCTACAATGAGCAGTTCTTC.

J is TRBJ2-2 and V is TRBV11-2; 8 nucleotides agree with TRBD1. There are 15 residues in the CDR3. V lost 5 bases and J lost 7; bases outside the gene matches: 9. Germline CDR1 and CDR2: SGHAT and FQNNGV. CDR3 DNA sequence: TGTGCCAGCAGCCCAAGGGACAGGCCTGGCGGGGAGCTGTTTTTT. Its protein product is CASSPRDRPGGELFF. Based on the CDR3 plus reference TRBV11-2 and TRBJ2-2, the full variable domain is EAGVAQSPRYKIIEKRQSVAFWCNPISGHATLYWYQQILGQGPKLLIQFQNNGVVDDSQLPKDRFSAERLKGVDSTLKIQPAKLEDSAVYLCASSPRDRPGGELFFGEGSRLTVL.